The source of this T cell receptor (beta chain) is a study of cytomegalovirus exposure and HLA in healthy donors. Study details: Earlier sequencing of some 170 million T cells yielded 90 million to 140 million unique TCR beta sequences.

As for this clone: No antigen is known for it.

Findings and caveats of the study: Several of the most significant clusters appeared, in a later analysis, to be linked to common viral pathogens.

The PCR was carried out with 60 Vbeta primers and 13 Jbeta primers. Original processing notes: Later reanalysis found 60 million to 90 million unique TCR beta chains, about 10 million of them shared. Profiling relied on immunoSEQ multiplex PCR, and the TCRdb table lists in-frame clones only, not all of them. That table supplies the V and J calls and clone size; D and trimming were determined from the DNA. Counted here are over 110,000 clones, approximately 79% occurring once; the ten biggest clones make up approximately 1%. The sequence was collected from a man between 18 and 35 years old in good health and CMV-seronegative. The specimen sequenced was PBMCs.

Written as DNA, the CDR3 is TGTGCCACCAGCAGAGAAGGACAGTCCACAGATACGCAGTATTTT. It translates to CATSREGQSTDTQYF. This chain joins TRBV15 and TRBJ2-3; maybe TRBD1 (6 bases). The CDR3 runs 15 residues. Germline values: CDR1 LNHNV, CDR2 YYDKDF (reference sequence). Trimming removed 0 bases from V and 2 bases from J, with 9 bases in between.